This is a list of T cell receptor beta chains from one sample in a study of shared clonotypes between healthy human individuals. TCRdb keeps only in-frame clones here, not all; method: immunoSEQ multiplex PCR. In the table there are approximately 2,000,000 clones, approximately 92% of which are singletons. Sequencing input: naive CD8+ T cells from PBMCs. These receptors were taken from a man younger than 35 in good health. Some clones in this sample may be carry-over from other donors' samples. Both conserved end residues are part of each CDR3. The D gene is left open where the match is weak. Some rows have no size entry. The others give once, few or many, or a class for an expanded clone.

j_call: TRBJ2-2
clone_size: -
d_call: TRBD2
v_call: TRBV7-9
cdr3_aa: CASSPGLNTGELFF
cdr3_nt: TGTGCCAGCAGCCCGGGACTAAACACCGGGGAGCTGTTTTTT

j_call: TRBJ2-1
clone_size: -
d_call: TRBD2
v_call: TRBV6-1
cdr3_aa: CASSSSGSGNEQFF
cdr3_nt: TGTGCCAGCAGTAGTAGCGGGAGTGGCAATGAGCAGTTCTTC

j_call: TRBJ2-7
clone_size: -
d_call: -
v_call: TRBV7-9
cdr3_aa: CASSSARGYEQYF
cdr3_nt: TGTGCCAGCAGCTCCGCACGTGGCTACGAGCAGTACTTC

j_call: TRBJ1-4
clone_size: -
d_call: -
v_call: TRBV9
cdr3_aa: CASSGRDTPTNEKLFF
cdr3_nt: TGTGCCAGCAGCGGAAGGGACACACCAACTAATGAAAAACTGTTTTTT

j_call: TRBJ2-2
clone_size: -
d_call: TRBD2
v_call: TRBV7-6
cdr3_aa: CASSYGAAGAPDTGELFF
cdr3_nt: TGTGCCAGCAGCTATGGGGCGGCGGGAGCCCCAGACACCGGGGAGCTGTTTTTT

j_call: TRBJ2-5
clone_size: -
d_call: -
v_call: TRBV7-9
cdr3_aa: CASSSVNQETQYF
cdr3_nt: TGTGCCAGCAGCTCCGTCAACCAAGAGACCCAGTACTTC

j_call: TRBJ2-1
clone_size: -
d_call: -
v_call: TRBV9
cdr3_aa: CASSVAPSAYSYNEQFF
cdr3_nt: TGTGCCAGCAGCGTAGCCCCTAGCGCCTACTCCTACAATGAGCAGTTCTTC

j_call: TRBJ2-7
clone_size: -
d_call: TRBD2
v_call: TRBV13
cdr3_aa: CASNHRTSPEQYF
cdr3_nt: TGTGCCAGCAACCATAGGACTAGCCCCGAGCAGTACTTC

j_call: TRBJ2-1
clone_size: -
d_call: -
v_call: TRBV7-7
cdr3_aa: CASSLADGYNEQFF
cdr3_nt: TGTGCCAGCAGCTTAGCCGACGGATACAATGAGCAGTTCTTC

j_call: TRBJ2-1
clone_size: -
d_call: TRBD2
v_call: TRBV4-2
cdr3_aa: CASSQEGRPGLDLYNEQFF
cdr3_nt: TGTGCCAGCAGCCAAGAGGGCAGGCCGGGACTAGACCTCTACAATGAGCAGTTCTTC

j_call: TRBJ1-5
clone_size: -
d_call: TRBD1
v_call: TRBV27
cdr3_aa: CASSPKRDRTKQPQHF
cdr3_nt: TGTGCCAGCAGCCCGAAGAGGGACAGAACAAAACAGCCCCAGCATTTT

j_call: TRBJ1-3
clone_size: -
d_call: -
v_call: TRBV7-8
cdr3_aa: CASSYDARAPGNTIYF
cdr3_nt: TGTGCCAGCAGCTATGATGCCAGGGCCCCTGGAAACACCATATATTTT

j_call: TRBJ2-1
clone_size: -
d_call: TRBD2
v_call: TRBV27
cdr3_aa: CASSLSREVDNEQFF
cdr3_nt: TGTGCCAGCAGTTTATCCCGGGAGGTCGACAATGAGCAGTTCTTC

j_call: TRBJ1-5
clone_size: -
d_call: -
v_call: TRBV6-5
cdr3_aa: CASSYSAVQPQHF
cdr3_nt: TGTGCCAGCAGTTACTCGGCGGTTCAGCCCCAGCATTTT

j_call: TRBJ1-2
clone_size: -
d_call: -
v_call: TRBV5-5
cdr3_aa: CASSSLSPWWGYTF
cdr3_nt: TGTGCCAGCAGCTCCCTCTCCCCTTGGTGGGGCTACACCTTC

j_call: TRBJ2-7
clone_size: few
d_call: -
v_call: TRBV6-5
cdr3_aa: CASSFRDGSYEQYF
cdr3_nt: TGTGCCAGCAGCTTCCGGGACGGATCCTACGAGCAGTACTTC

j_call: TRBJ2-3
clone_size: -
d_call: -
v_call: TRBV6-1
cdr3_aa: CASSEASEDYRDAKHTQYF
cdr3_nt: TGTGCCAGCAGTGAAGCGTCCGAGGACTACCGCGATGCAAAGCATACGCAGTATTTT

j_call: TRBJ2-1
clone_size: -
d_call: TRBD2
v_call: TRBV27
cdr3_aa: CASSLIAGPYNEQFF
cdr3_nt: TGTGCCAGCAGTTTAATAGCGGGTCCCTACAATGAGCAGTTCTTC

j_call: TRBJ2-7
clone_size: -
d_call: TRBD1
v_call: TRBV7-8
cdr3_aa: CASSPRPTGNEQYF
cdr3_nt: TGTGCCAGCAGCCCCCGACCGACAGGGAACGAGCAGTACTTC

j_call: TRBJ1-3
clone_size: -
d_call: -
v_call: TRBV28
cdr3_aa: CASRRDTSSGNTIYF
cdr3_nt: TGTGCCAGCAGACGGGACACGAGCTCTGGAAACACCATATATTTT

j_call: TRBJ1-2
clone_size: -
d_call: -
v_call: TRBV6-6
cdr3_aa: CASSYSTEDYGYTF
cdr3_nt: TGTGCCAGCAGTTACTCGACGGAAGACTATGGCTACACCTTC

j_call: TRBJ2-7
clone_size: -
d_call: -
v_call: TRBV27
cdr3_aa: CASSPRLGGFGYEQYF
cdr3_nt: TGTGCCAGCAGTCCACGGTTAGGTGGGTTTGGCTACGAGCAGTACTTC

j_call: TRBJ2-6
clone_size: -
d_call: -
v_call: TRBV7-9
cdr3_aa: CASRHQSSGANVLTF
cdr3_nt: TGTGCCAGCAGACACCAGAGCTCTGGGGCCAACGTCCTGACTTTC

j_call: TRBJ2-3
clone_size: once
d_call: -
v_call: TRBV5-4
cdr3_aa: CASSQIPDTQYF
cdr3_nt: TGTGCCAGCAGCCAAATCCCGGATACGCAGTATTTT

j_call: TRBJ2-2
clone_size: -
d_call: -
v_call: TRBV5-4
cdr3_aa: CASSFPGMNTGELFF
cdr3_nt: TGTGCCAGCAGCTTTCCCGGGATGAACACCGGGGAGCTGTTTTTT

j_call: TRBJ2-3
clone_size: few
d_call: -
v_call: TRBV9
cdr3_aa: CASSVGGSTDTQYF
cdr3_nt: TGTGCCAGCAGCGTAGGCGGCAGCACAGATACGCAGTATTTT

j_call: TRBJ2-5
clone_size: -
d_call: -
v_call: TRBV9
cdr3_aa: CASSVGQGWETQYF
cdr3_nt: TGTGCCAGCAGCGTAGGGCAGGGGTGGGAGACCCAGTACTTC

j_call: TRBJ2-5
clone_size: -
d_call: TRBD2
v_call: TRBV4-1
cdr3_aa: CASSQDTSGSPSQETQYF
cdr3_nt: TGCGCCAGCAGCCAAGATACTAGCGGGAGCCCCTCACAAGAGACCCAGTACTTC

j_call: TRBJ1-4
clone_size: -
d_call: -
v_call: TRBV25-1
cdr3_aa: CASSEYGGVLFF
cdr3_nt: TGTGCCAGCAGTGAATATGGAGGGGTACTGTTTTTT

j_call: TRBJ2-7
clone_size: -
d_call: -
v_call: TRBV27
cdr3_aa: CASKFGSASSYEQYF
cdr3_nt: TGTGCCAGCAAATTTGGATCCGCCTCATCCTACGAGCAGTACTTC

j_call: TRBJ1-2
clone_size: -
d_call: TRBD1
v_call: TRBV7-9
cdr3_aa: CASSSGQLYGYTF
cdr3_nt: TGTGCCAGCAGCTCGGGACAGCTATATGGCTACACCTTC

j_call: TRBJ2-5
clone_size: -
d_call: TRBD2
v_call: TRBV11-2
cdr3_aa: CASSPGTSGGQETQYF
cdr3_nt: TGTGCCAGCAGCCCCGGGACTAGCGGGGGACAAGAGACCCAGTACTTC

j_call: TRBJ2-5
clone_size: -
d_call: TRBD1
v_call: TRBV28
cdr3_aa: CASSRDSPQETQYF
cdr3_nt: TGTGCCAGCAGCCGGGACAGCCCTCAAGAGACCCAGTACTTC

j_call: TRBJ1-3
clone_size: -
d_call: -
v_call: TRBV4-1
cdr3_aa: CASSQVFGNTIYF
cdr3_nt: TGCGCCAGCAGCCAAGTTTTCGGAAACACCATATATTTT

j_call: TRBJ2-7
clone_size: once
d_call: -
v_call: TRBV18
cdr3_aa: CASSPSRSYYEQYF
cdr3_nt: TGTGCCAGCTCACCCTCCCGGAGTTACTACGAGCAGTACTTC

j_call: TRBJ2-1
clone_size: -
d_call: -
v_call: TRBV6-5
cdr3_aa: CASSLLRGNYNEQFF
cdr3_nt: TGTGCCAGCAGTCTCCTGAGGGGAAACTACAATGAGCAGTTCTTC

j_call: TRBJ1-1
clone_size: -
d_call: -
v_call: TRBV28
cdr3_aa: CASSLDVKEMNTEAFF
cdr3_nt: TGTGCCAGCAGTTTGGACGTAAAGGAAATGAACACTGAAGCTTTCTTT

j_call: TRBJ2-5
clone_size: -
d_call: -
v_call: TRBV5-4
cdr3_aa: CASSQDGGTQYF
cdr3_nt: TGTGCCAGCAGCCAGGACGGAGGGACCCAGTACTTC

j_call: TRBJ1-5
clone_size: once
d_call: -
v_call: TRBV5-1
cdr3_aa: CASSFGLGNQPQHF
cdr3_nt: TGCGCCAGCAGCTTCGGGCTGGGCAATCAGCCCCAGCATTTT

j_call: TRBJ2-1
clone_size: -
d_call: -
v_call: TRBV7-9
cdr3_aa: CASSLGRFASGTPDNEQFF
cdr3_nt: TGTGCCAGCAGCTTAGGCCGATTCGCTTCCGGGACGCCGGACAATGAGCAGTTCTTC

j_call: TRBJ2-2
clone_size: once
d_call: TRBD1
v_call: TRBV2
cdr3_aa: CASNGLSDREANTGELFF
cdr3_nt: TGTGCCAGCAATGGTCTTTCCGACAGGGAAGCGAACACCGGGGAGCTGTTTTTT

j_call: TRBJ2-2
clone_size: -
d_call: TRBD2
v_call: TRBV11-2
cdr3_aa: CASSLVWTSGSANTGELFF
cdr3_nt: TGTGCCAGCAGCTTGGTCTGGACTAGCGGTTCCGCGAACACCGGGGAGCTGTTTTTT

j_call: TRBJ2-5
clone_size: -
d_call: -
v_call: TRBV6-5
cdr3_aa: CASSYLGGDQETQYF
cdr3_nt: TGTGCCAGCAGTTACCTCGGCGGGGATCAAGAGACCCAGTACTTC

j_call: TRBJ2-7
clone_size: -
d_call: -
v_call: TRBV4-2
cdr3_aa: CASSQGGLGYEQYF
cdr3_nt: TGTGCCAGCAGCCAGGGAGGACTGGGCTACGAGCAGTACTTC

j_call: TRBJ2-2
clone_size: -
d_call: -
v_call: TRBV7-6
cdr3_aa: CASSFKSQGPNTGELFF
cdr3_nt: TGTGCCAGCAGCTTCAAGTCACAGGGCCCGAACACCGGGGAGCTGTTTTTT

j_call: TRBJ2-7
clone_size: -
d_call: -
v_call: TRBV10-3
cdr3_aa: CATQGASESYEQYF
cdr3_nt: TGTGCCACCCAGGGAGCTAGCGAATCCTACGAGCAGTACTTC

j_call: TRBJ2-7
clone_size: once
d_call: -
v_call: TRBV9
cdr3_aa: CASSVGAGRYEQYF
cdr3_nt: TGTGCCAGCAGCGTAGGCGCAGGCCGATACGAGCAGTACTTC

j_call: TRBJ2-2
clone_size: -
d_call: TRBD1
v_call: TRBV11-2
cdr3_aa: CASSLTGDPTGELFF
cdr3_nt: TGTGCCAGCAGCTTAACAGGGGACCCCACCGGGGAGCTGTTTTTT

j_call: TRBJ2-4
clone_size: -
d_call: -
v_call: TRBV28
cdr3_aa: CASSPGLSKNIQYF
cdr3_nt: TGTGCCAGCAGCCCGGGACTTTCCAAAAACATTCAGTACTTC

j_call: TRBJ1-1
clone_size: -
d_call: -
v_call: TRBV28
cdr3_aa: CASSLYGFGVEAFF
cdr3_nt: TGTGCCAGCAGTTTATATGGTTTCGGAGTTGAAGCTTTCTTT

j_call: TRBJ2-3
clone_size: -
d_call: -
v_call: TRBV11-1
cdr3_aa: CASSPRGRTDTQYF
cdr3_nt: TGTGCCAGCAGCCCTAGGGGGAGGACAGATACGCAGTATTTT

j_call: TRBJ2-4
clone_size: -
d_call: -
v_call: TRBV11-2
cdr3_aa: CASSLGINIQYF
cdr3_nt: TGTGCCAGCAGCTTGGGCATAAACATTCAGTACTTC

j_call: TRBJ2-1
clone_size: -
d_call: TRBD2
v_call: TRBV11-3
cdr3_aa: CASSSHQAGSNEQFF
cdr3_nt: TGTGCCAGCAGCTCCCATCAAGCGGGATCTAATGAGCAGTTCTTC